This T cell receptor (beta chain) derives from a study of blood T cells in healthy people across ages. On this clonotype: A much larger clone lies one base from this, so it may be a read error. Since no conserved phenylalanine or tryptophan closes the CDR3, a read error is the likely cause.

The V end was cut by 3 bases, the J end by 2 bases, with 13 bases between. There are 15 residues in the CDR3. Germline CDR1 LGHNA, CDR2 YNFKEQ. Combining a sample-barcoded 5' primer with a J-beta primer mix, a second PCR ran for 7 to 11 cycles. MiXCR was run by TCRdb on the 5' RACE reads, yielding one entry per CDR3 protein. The sample holds around 620,000 distinct CDR3 sequences, approximately 27% seen once. The source is a woman aged 70-85 years in good health. The specimen was blood. This chain connects TRBV4-2 to TRBJ2-5; D perhaps matches TRBD1 (6 bases). The CDR3 DNA sequence: TGTGCCAGCAGCCAGGGGCAGGGGTGGCAAGAGACCCAGTACCTC. It is translated as CASSQGQGWQETQYL.